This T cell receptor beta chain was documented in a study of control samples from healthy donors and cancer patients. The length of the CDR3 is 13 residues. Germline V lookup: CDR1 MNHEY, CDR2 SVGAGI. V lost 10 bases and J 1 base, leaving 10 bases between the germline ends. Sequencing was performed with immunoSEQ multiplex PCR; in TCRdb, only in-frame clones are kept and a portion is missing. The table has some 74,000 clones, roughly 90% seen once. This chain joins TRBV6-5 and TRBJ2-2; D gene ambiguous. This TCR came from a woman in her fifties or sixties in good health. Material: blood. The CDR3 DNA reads TGTGCCACAGGTCCGGTGAACACCGGGGAGCTGTTTTTT. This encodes CATGPVNTGELFF.